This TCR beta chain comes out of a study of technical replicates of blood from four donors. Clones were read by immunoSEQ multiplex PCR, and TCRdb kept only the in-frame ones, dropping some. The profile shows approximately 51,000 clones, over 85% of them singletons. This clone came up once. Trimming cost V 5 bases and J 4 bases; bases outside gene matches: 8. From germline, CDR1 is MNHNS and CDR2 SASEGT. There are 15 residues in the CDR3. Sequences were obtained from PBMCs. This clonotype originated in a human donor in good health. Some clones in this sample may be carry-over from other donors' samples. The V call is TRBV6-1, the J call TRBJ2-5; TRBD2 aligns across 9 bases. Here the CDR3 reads CASSFSGGFGETQYF. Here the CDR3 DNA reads TGTGCCAGCAGTTTTAGCGGGGGTTTCGGAGAGACCCAGTACTTC.